These T cell receptor beta chains were read from a single sample in a study of shared clonotypes between healthy human individuals. Profiling relied on immunoSEQ multiplex PCR, and the TCRdb table lists in-frame clones only, not all of them. The table includes a few hundred thousand clones, roughly 97% detected once. Sequencing was carried out using naive CD4+ T cells sorted from blood. The receptors were gathered from a woman aged 25-40 years in good health. The CDR3 runs from the conserved cysteine through the conserved F or W. The order of the fields is clone size, J gene, V gene, D gene, CDR3 DNA, CDR3 protein. D genes are given only for firm matches. Not all rows give a size; the values are once, few, many and, for expanded clones, a class.

clone_size: NA; j_call: TRBJ1-5; v_call: TRBV5-4; d_call: NA; cdr3_nt: TGTGCCAGCAGCCGGGATAGCAATCAGCCCCAGCATTTT; cdr3_aa: CASSRDSNQPQHF
clone_size: NA; j_call: TRBJ2-5; v_call: TRBV28; d_call: NA; cdr3_nt: TGTGCCAGCAGTTTATCCCAAGGGGTCCAAGAGACCCAGTACTTC; cdr3_aa: CASSLSQGVQETQYF
clone_size: once; j_call: TRBJ2-3; v_call: TRBV6-1; d_call: NA; cdr3_nt: TGTGCCAGCATCAAAAAGAAGGGAAGCACAGATACGCAGTATTTT; cdr3_aa: CASIKKKGSTDTQYF
clone_size: NA; j_call: TRBJ2-7; v_call: TRBV27; d_call: TRBD2; cdr3_nt: TGTGCCAGCAGCCAGGGACTAGCGGGAGGACCTGACTACGAGCAGTACTTC; cdr3_aa: CASSQGLAGGPDYEQYF
clone_size: NA; j_call: TRBJ2-2; v_call: TRBV14; d_call: TRBD1; cdr3_nt: TGTGCCAGCAGCCAAGAAGGTCCTTGGGGACAGGGGGTATCCGGGGAGCTGTTTTTT; cdr3_aa: CASSQEGPWGQGVSGELFF
clone_size: NA; j_call: TRBJ1-5; v_call: TRBV6-1; d_call: NA; cdr3_nt: TGTGCCAGCAGTGAAACCATCTTGCCAGGCCTAAATCAGCCCCAGCATTTT; cdr3_aa: CASSETILPGLNQPQHF
clone_size: once; j_call: TRBJ2-1; v_call: TRBV6-7; d_call: NA; cdr3_nt: TGTGCCAGCAGTTACTCGGGGAAAGACACCCGGGGATTTAATGAGCAGTTCTTC; cdr3_aa: CASSYSGKDTRGFNEQFF
clone_size: NA; j_call: TRBJ1-4; v_call: TRBV28; d_call: TRBD1; cdr3_nt: TGTGCCAGCAGTTTGGACAGGGGGAGCGCAACTAATGAAAAACTGTTTTTT; cdr3_aa: CASSLDRGSATNEKLFF
clone_size: NA; j_call: TRBJ2-2; v_call: TRBV10-3; d_call: NA; cdr3_nt: TGTGCCATCAGTGAGTCGGGGGGCGCATCCGGGGAGCTGTTTTTT; cdr3_aa: CAISESGGASGELFF
clone_size: NA; j_call: TRBJ2-2; v_call: TRBV18; d_call: NA; cdr3_nt: TGTGCCAGCTCACCACCGCAGGGAACGAACACCGGGGAGCTGTTTTTT; cdr3_aa: CASSPPQGTNTGELFF
clone_size: NA; j_call: TRBJ1-5; v_call: TRBV6-6; d_call: NA; cdr3_nt: TGTGCCAGCAGTTACGAGGGCAGGGGACACAATCAGCCCCAGCATTTT; cdr3_aa: CASSYEGRGHNQPQHF
clone_size: NA; j_call: TRBJ1-5; v_call: TRBV19; d_call: TRBD1; cdr3_nt: TGTGCCAGCCGAGGGTCGTACGACAGGGAGAATCAGCCCCAGCATTTT; cdr3_aa: CASRGSYDRENQPQHF
clone_size: NA; j_call: TRBJ1-1; v_call: TRBV6-5; d_call: NA; cdr3_nt: TGTGCCAGCAGCCCCCTCGGGGGGAACACTGAAGCTTTCTTT; cdr3_aa: CASSPLGGNTEAFF